This entry describes one T cell receptor (beta chain). Two negative PCRs, clearance, or symptom resolution were required of recovered Cohort 3 donors. The entry originates in a study of blood T cell repertoires in COVID-19. TCRdb's table, derived via immunoSEQ multiplex PCR, lists solely in-frame clones and lacks some. There are more than 200,000 clones in the sample; roughly 90% occur only once, and approximately 3.7% lies in the top ten. Germline V gene sequence: CDR1 MDHEN, CDR2 SYDVKM. The CDR3 has 13 amino acids. V lost 2 bases to trimming and J lost 9 bases; unmatched junction nucleotides: 3. The chain couples TRBV28 to TRBJ2-1; 8 bases agree with TRBD2. What was sequenced was PBMCs or T cells enriched from blood (not recorded which). The receptor's source is a woman in her thirties who had recovered from COVID-19. In DNA, the CDR3 is TGTGCCAGCAGTTTACGGGAGGGAGGTGAGCAGTTCTTC. It yields the protein CASSLREGGEQFF.